Following are 26 T cell receptor beta chains from one sample sequenced in a study of shared clonotypes between healthy human individuals. The naive CD8 population came from CD45RO-negative cells selected for CCR7, without terminally differentiated effector memory CD45RA+ cells. Sequencing was performed with immunoSEQ multiplex PCR; in TCRdb, only in-frame clones are kept and a portion is missing. The sample lists about 1,800,000 clones; roughly 94% were seen once. Material for sequencing was naive CD8+ T cells sorted from blood. The receptors here all came from a man between 18 and 29 years old in good health.

The V gene is TRBV11-3, the J gene TRBJ2-1; weak D call: TRBD2 (6 bases). The CDR3 is made up of 13 amino acids. Trimming shortened V by 8 bases and J by 5 bases, and 13 bases separated the two germline ends. From germline, CDR1 is SGHNT and CDR2 YENEEA. CDR3 amino acids: CASGAGLDNEQFF. The CDR3 DNA follows: TGTGCCAGCGGGGCGGGACTCGACAATGAGCAGTTCTTC.

This chain joins TRBV5-1 and TRBJ1-6; TRBD1 might be the D (6 bases). The CDR3 runs 17 residues. With 1 base removed from V and 0 bases from J, the gap between germline ends came to 11 bases. Looked up from germline, CDR1 is SGHRS and CDR2 is YFSETQ. The CDR3 sequence is CASSLLGGSSYNSPLHF. CDR3 sequence (DNA): TGCGCCAGCAGCTTGTTAGGGGGAAGCTCCTATAATTCACCCCTCCACTTT.

V and J are TRBV9 and TRBJ1-3, with no clear D. The V gene lost 6 bases and the J gene lost 4 bases, with 8 bases spanning the gap. CDR1 and CDR2 from the germline V gene are SGDLS and YYNGEE. The CDR3 extends over 12 amino acids. CDR3 amino acids: CASMGSGNTIYF. CDR3 DNA: TGTGCCAGCATGGGCAGCGGAAACACCATATATTTT. The full variable domain, its missing parts supplied by reference TRBV9 and TRBJ1-3, is DSGVTQTPKHLITATGQRVTLRCSPRSGDLSVYWYQQSLDQGLQFLIQYYNGEERAKGNILERFSAQQFPDLHSELNLSSLELGDSALYFCASMGSGNTIYFGEGSWLTVV.

The chain recombines TRBV28 with TRBJ2-4, with 8 bases lining up with TRBD1. CDR1 and CDR2 (germline): MDHEN, SYDVKM. Trimming at V came to 1 base and at J to 6 bases, leaving 2 bases not matched to a gene. The CDR3 runs 14 residues. CDR3 DNA sequence: TGTGCCAGCAGTTTATTCACAGGGGGAAACATTCAGTACTTC. Encoded protein: CASSLFTGGNIQYF.

The chain carries TRBV13 and TRBJ2-1; 9 bases align to TRBD2. This CDR3 contains 19 residues. The V gene's germline CDR1 is PRHDT and CDR2 FYEKMQ (reference sequence). V lost 4 bases and J lost 10; bases outside the gene matches: 23. The CDR3 loop is CASSSSVRLAGTLPPEQFF. CDR3 coding DNA: TGTGCCAGCAGCTCGTCCGTTAGGCTAGCGGGGACTCTTCCCCCGGAGCAGTTCTTC.

V and J are TRBV9 and TRBJ1-6, with D tentatively TRBD1 (6 bases). The V end lost 0 bases, the J end lost 2 bases, and 21 bases lay between the germline ends. The length of the CDR3 is 20 residues. From germline, CDR1 is SGDLS and CDR2 YYNGEE. The CDR3 region is CASSVVVVGTGTPYNSPLHF. CDR3 bases: TGTGCCAGCAGCGTAGTAGTAGTGGGAACAGGGACCCCCTATAATTCACCCCTCCACTTT.

The chain combines TRBV28 with TRBJ1-6; D is unclear. This CDR3 comprises 14 residues. Germline lookup yields CDR1 MDHEN and CDR2 SYDVKM. The V and J ends lost 5 bases and 0 bases respectively, with 5 bases between them. CDR3: CASSPRSYNSPLHF. The CDR3 bases are TGTGCCAGCAGTCCCCGCTCCTATAATTCACCCCTCCACTTT.

The rearrangement links TRBV4-1 to TRBJ2-5, with a tentative D call TRBD2 (6 bases). Germline CDR1 MGHRA, CDR2 YSYEKL. This CDR3 has 16 amino acids. Trimming removed 1 base at V and 3 bases at J, with 15 bases between. CDR3 protein: CASSQGLPGLEETQYF. CDR3 DNA sequence: TGCGCCAGCAGCCAAGGCCTGCCGGGACTGGAAGAGACCCAGTACTTC.

This sequence joins TRBV4-1 and TRBJ1-6; D remains unclear. This CDR3 is built from 17 residues. Germline CDR1 MGHRA, CDR2 YSYEKL. Trimming took off 3 bases at V and 0 bases at J, with 12 bases between the two ends. The CDR3 spells CASSHRDQSSYNSPLHF. In DNA form, the CDR3 reads TGCGCCAGCAGCCACCGTGACCAGAGCTCCTATAATTCACCCCTCCACTTT.

V and J are TRBV4-1 and TRBJ2-7; 7 nucleotides align to TRBD2. The germline gives CDR1 MGHRA, CDR2 YSYEKL. The CDR3 has 17 residues. With 4 bases clipped from V and 0 bases from J, the junction kept 12 bases outside the gene matches. In DNA, the CDR3 is TGCGCCAGCAGCCGAACAATAGCGGGTCTGAGCTCCTACGAGCAGTACTTC. It encodes CASSRTIAGLSSYEQYF.

This chain links TRBV9 with TRBJ2-7; maybe TRBD2 (6 bases). Germline loops: CDR1 SGDLS, CDR2 YYNGEE. V was trimmed by 4 bases and J by 5 bases, leaving 16 bases between them. The CDR3 runs 14 residues. This CDR3 reads CASSPRETRHEQYF. The CDR3 DNA is TGTGCCAGCAGCCCCCGGGAGACCCGCCACGAGCAGTACTTC.

This chain links TRBV28 with TRBJ1-4; D gene unclear. The CDR3 extends over 11 amino acids. The ends were cut back, 6 bases at V and 5 bases at J, with 4 bases in the middle. CDR1 MDHEN and CDR2 SYDVKM come from the germline V gene. CDR3 in amino acids: CASRRNEKLFF. The CDR3 DNA reads as TGTGCCAGCAGAAGAAATGAAAAACTGTTTTTT.

The sample holds a few counts of this clone. The J gene is TRBJ2-7, the V gene TRBV2; D possibly matches TRBD1 or TRBD2 (5 bases each). This CDR3 comprises 12 residues. V gave up 10 bases and J gave up 3 bases, with 13 bases separating them. Per germline, CDR1 SNHLY and CDR2 FYNNEI. The CDR3 DNA reads as TGTGCCATTCTCCGGGACCTCTACGAGCAGTACTTC. Protein product: CAILRDLYEQYF.

This clone was observed a single time. The same CDR3 arises from other DNA sequences in this sample as well. CDR3 sequence (DNA): TGTGCCAGCAGTTTTGGACAGGGAAATGAGCAGTTCTTC. Its translation: CASSFGQGNEQFF. V gene TRBV27 combines with J gene TRBJ2-1, with 8 bases matching TRBD1. This CDR3 has 13 residues. The J segment lost 7 bases and the V segment lost 3 bases, leaving 2 bases of the junction unmatched. The V gene's germline CDR1 is MNHEY and CDR2 SMNVEV (reference sequence).

This chain connects TRBV30 to TRBJ2-7, with 7 bases identical to TRBD1. J lost 2 bases, V lost 1 base, and 8 bases had no gene match. Germline CDR1 GTSNPN, CDR2 SVGIG (reference sequence). The CDR3 length is 15 residues. The CDR3 coding sequence is TGTGCCTGGAGTGACCGGGACAGAGGAACCTACGAGCAGTACTTC. This gives the protein CAWSDRDRGTYEQYF.

The J gene is TRBJ2-3, the V gene TRBV4-1; D ambiguous. This CDR3 is 15 amino acids long. V lost 4 bases and J 6 bases, leaving 17 bases between the germline ends. The germline gives CDR1 MGHRA, CDR2 YSYEKL. The CDR3 coding sequence is TGCGCCAGCAGCCTTACGGACCCTAGGGTGGATACGCAGTATTTT. Amino acid sequence: CASSLTDPRVDTQYF.

This chain joins TRBV27 and TRBJ2-1; weak D call: TRBD2 (6 bases). There are 16 residues in the CDR3. Germline V gene data show CDR1 as MNHEY and CDR2 as SMNVEV (reference sequence). The ends were cut back, 1 base at V and 8 bases at J, with 18 bases in the middle. The chain's CDR3 is CASSLYRAGGPDEQFF. For the CDR3, the DNA is TGTGCCAGCAGTTTATACCGGGCCGGGGGACCCGATGAGCAGTTCTTC.

V gene TRBV4-3 combines with J gene TRBJ2-7, with a possible D match to TRBD2 (5 bases). Trimming took off 0 bases at V and 5 bases at J, with 14 bases between the two ends. This CDR3 spans 15 amino acids. Germline V lookup: CDR1 LGHNA, CDR2 YSLEER. In nucleotides, the CDR3 is TGCGCCAGCAGCCAAGATCAAGGGTCGGGAAACGAGCAGTACTTC. It translates to CASSQDQGSGNEQYF.

This clone occurred once. The V gene is TRBV28, the J gene TRBJ1-1; no reliable D call. Germline values: CDR1 MDHEN, CDR2 SYDVKM. The CDR3 is 14 residues long. The V and J ends lost 7 bases and 0 bases respectively, with 12 bases between them. The CDR3 region has the DNA TGTGCCAGCACTGCGGATTCGATGAACACTGAAGCTTTCTTT. This sequence encodes CASTADSMNTEAFF.

This clone was found once. This rearrangement joins TRBV11-2 to TRBJ2-7; D remains unclear. Germline CDR1 SGHAT, CDR2 FQNNGV. This CDR3 is 12 amino acids long. Trimming shortened V by 1 base and J by 5 bases, and 6 bases separated the two germline ends. CDR3 amino acids: CASSLAVDEQYF. The CDR3 bases are TGTGCCAGCAGCTTAGCCGTCGACGAGCAGTACTTC.

J is TRBJ2-5 and V is TRBV7-8, with D perhaps matching TRBD1 (5 bases). The DNA end favors TRBJ2-7, so the J call may be wrong. The length of the CDR3 is 15 residues. CDR1 and CDR2 from the germline V gene are SGHVS and FQNEAQ. The CDR3 DNA is TGTGCCAGCAGCCAAACCGCGACTGGACACTACGAGCAGTACTTC. It yields the protein CASSQTATGHYEQYF.

The gene calls are TRBV7-9 and TRBJ1-4; no clear D gene. The CDR3 has 15 residues. V was pared by 2 bases and J by 8 bases, with 15 bases between. Germline CDR1 is SEHNR and CDR2 is FQNEAQ (reference sequence). The CDR3 reads CASSLSGVGVEKLFF. Here the CDR3 DNA reads TGTGCCAGCAGCTTATCCGGGGTCGGCGTCGAAAAACTGTTTTTT.

The chain's CDR3 is CASSYTTGEYEQFF. The CDR3 nucleotides read TGTGCCAGCAGTTACACCACCGGGGAATATGAGCAGTTCTTC. The V gene is TRBV6-5, the J gene TRBJ2-1, with TRBD2 as a possible D gene (5 bases). V lost 2 bases, J lost 8 bases, and 13 bases lay in between. Germline V gives CDR1 MNHEY, CDR2 SVGAGI. The length of the CDR3 is 14 residues.

The V call is TRBV5-5, the J call TRBJ2-7; D uncertain. Per germline, CDR1 SGHKS and CDR2 YYEKEE (reference sequence). The CDR3 spans 13 residues. V lost 0 bases to trimming and J lost 2 bases, with 6 bases between them. Here the CDR3 reads CASSLGNPYEQYF. The CDR3, as DNA: TGTGCCAGCAGCTTGGGCAACCCCTACGAGCAGTACTTC.

The CDR3 reads CASSYTTASSYNEQFF. CDR3 nucleotide sequence: TGCGCCAGCAGCTACACTACGGCTAGCTCCTACAATGAGCAGTTCTTC. The chain has TRBV4-1 and TRBJ2-1; D is ambiguous. The germline gives CDR1 MGHRA, CDR2 YSYEKL. V lost 5 bases and J 0 bases, leaving 14 bases between the germline ends. The CDR3 loop spans 16 amino acids.

This rearrangement joins TRBV9 to TRBJ2-3; 7 bases align to TRBD2. The germline CDR1 and CDR2 sequences are SGDLS and YYNGEE. The CDR3 spans 14 residues. With V trimmed by 3 bases and J by 5 bases, 6 bases remained unmatched. The CDR3 spells CASSERGQVDTQYF. The CDR3 region has the DNA TGTGCCAGCAGCGAGCGGGGCCAGGTAGATACGCAGTATTTT.